This TCR beta chain was captured by sequencing in a study of OX40 agonist ivuxolimab in advanced cancers. Assay used: immunoSEQ multiplex PCR; TCRdb lists only in-frame clones, some missing. The sample has about 47,000 clones, around four fifths seen once; the top ten hold under 30%. The CDR3 spans 12 residues. CDR1 and CDR2 (germline): MDHEN, SYDVKM. With 3 bases removed from V and 5 bases from J, the gap between germline ends came to 6 bases. This sample comprised CD4+ or CD8+ T cells sorted from blood, obtained in a trial of the OX40 agonist ivuxolimab. The genes are TRBV28 and TRBJ2-3; D is uncertain. This receptor was taken from an adult with an advanced solid tumor such as melanoma, head and neck, liver or kidney cancer. CDR3 sequence: CASSFRLDTQYF. The CDR3, as DNA: TGTGCCAGCAGTTTTCGGCTAGATACGCAGTATTTT.